Listed below are T cell receptor beta chains from one sample, sequenced in a study of post-analysis software for immune sequencing data. TCRdb used MiXCR to reprocess the PCR reads, holding one entry per CDR3 protein. The sample gives 150,000 to 200,000 distinct CDR3 sequences, about 29% of which show up once; less than 1.6% is in the top ten. Sequencing was performed on blood. These receptors all come from a girl under 18 with multiple sclerosis. The CDR3 runs from the conserved cysteine through the conserved F or W. The order of the fields is J gene, clone size, D gene, V gene, CDR3 DNA, CDR3 protein. D genes are given only for firm matches. Where a row states a size, it is once, few, many or the class of an expanded clone; other rows omit it.

>TRBJ2-1|many|TRBD2|TRBV10-3
TGTGCCATCAGTGCCGGGACTAGCGGGAAGGGGGAGCAGTTCTTC
CAISAGTSGKGEQFF
>TRBJ2-1|many|NA|TRBV15
TGTGCCACCTTGGACGCGTTTGTGAATGAGCAGTTCTTC
CATLDAFVNEQFF
>TRBJ2-7|few|NA|TRBV5-1
TGCGCCAGCAGCTTGGGAGGGGCGGCCTACGAGCAGTACTTC
CASSLGGAAYEQYF
>TRBJ1-1|few|NA|TRBV7-9
TGTGCCAGCAGCGCCCTCCCCGGGCCTTCGAACACTGAAGCTTTCTTT
CASSALPGPSNTEAFF
>TRBJ1-1|few|TRBD1|TRBV5-1
TGCGCCAGCAGCTGGGGGGAACAGGGGGACGGCACTGAAGCTTTCTTT
CASSWGEQGDGTEAFF
>TRBJ2-5|many|TRBD2|TRBV2
TGTGCCAGCATATCGCGGGAGGGCCAAGAGACCCAGTACTTC
CASISREGQETQYF
>TRBJ2-1|few|NA|TRBV5-8
TGTGCCAACAGCTTGTCGGCCAGCATAAAATGGTACAATGAGCAGTTCTTC
CANSLSASIKWYNEQFF
>TRBJ2-3|few|TRBD1|TRBV12-3/TRBV12-4
TGTGCCAGCAGTCTGACAGGGGAGCCAGATACGCAGTATTTT
CASSLTGEPDTQYF
>TRBJ2-3|few|TRBD2|TRBV19
TGTGCCAGTAGTATTGGACTAGCGGGAGGGGATACGCAGTATTTT
CASSIGLAGGDTQYF
>TRBJ2-1|NA|TRBD2|TRBV5-1
TGCGCCAGCAGCTTGGAAGGGACTAGCGGGATTTCCTACAATGAGCAGTTCTTC
CASSLEGTSGISYNEQFF
>TRBJ1-3|once|NA|TRBV9
TGTGCCAGCAGCGGGGGCAGCTCTGGAAACACCATATATTTT
CASSGGSSGNTIYF
>TRBJ2-1|NA|TRBD2|TRBV3-1
TGTGCCAGCAGCCAATCTTCGTGGACTAGCGGACGATCCAATGAGCAGTTCTTC
CASSQSSWTSGRSNEQFF
>TRBJ2-5|NA|TRBD2|TRBV6-5
TGTGCCAGCAGCCGCGATGATGGGGGGGTTCAAGGGACCCAGTACTTC
CASSRDDGGVQGTQYF
>TRBJ2-7|many|NA|TRBV4-1
TGCGCCAGCAGCCATGACTACGAGCAGTACTTC
CASSHDYEQYF
>TRBJ1-1|NA|NA|TRBV12-3/TRBV12-4
TGTGCCAGCAGTTTAGCGCGCCAGGGCAACACTGGAGCTTTCTTT
CASSLARQGNTGAFF
>TRBJ1-5|few|TRBD1|TRBV15
TGTGCCACCAGCTCTCCTGAGGACAGGGACAATCAGCCCCAGCATTTT
CATSSPEDRDNQPQHF
>TRBJ1-4|few|TRBD1|TRBV4-1
TGCGCCAGCAGCCAATCTACGGACAGGGATTTACTGTTTTTT
CASSQSTDRDLLFF
>TRBJ2-7|few|TRBD2|TRBV20-1
TGCAGTGCTAGGGGTCCGACTAGCGGGCTAGGGGCCTACGAGCAGTACTTC
CSARGPTSGLGAYEQYF
>TRBJ2-5|NA|NA|TRBV11-2
TGTGCCAGCAGCATAAAAACTAGCTACGGTCAAGAGACCCAGTACTTC
CASSIKTSYGQETQYF
>TRBJ2-1|NA|NA|TRBV12-3/TRBV12-4
TGTGCCAGCACCGACGGGGGCTACACCTACGAGCAGTTCTTC
CASTDGGYTYEQFF
>TRBJ2-3|few|NA|TRBV27
TGTGCCAGCAGTTTAATACAGGGTGGGATGAGTCAGAAACTCACAGATACGCAGTATTTT
CASSLIQGGMSQKLTDTQYF
>TRBJ2-1|few|TRBD2|TRBV20-1
TGCAGTGCTAGAGATGTCCGACTAGCGGGAGGTATCTCCCACAATGAGCAGTTCTTC
CSARDVRLAGGISHNEQFF
>TRBJ1-2|few|NA|TRBV4-1
TGCGCCAGCAGCCAGACAGGTTCTGGAGGCTACACCTTC
CASSQTGSGGYTF
>TRBJ2-7|many|TRBD2|TRBV6-5
TGTGCCAGCAGTTATTGGACTAGCGGAAACTACGAGCAGTACTTC
CASSYWTSGNYEQYF
>TRBJ1-4|many|NA|TRBV12-3/TRBV12-4
TGTGCCAGCAGTTTAGCGCGGCGTGAAAAACTGTTTTTT
CASSLARREKLFF
>TRBJ2-5|few|TRBD1|TRBV11-3
TGTGCCAGCAGCCACGGGACAGGAGTTAAAGAGACCCAGTACTTC
CASSHGTGVKETQYF
>TRBJ1-5|NA|TRBD1|TRBV2
TGTGCCAGCAGTGACAGGGGGTTCGACAATCAGCCCCAGCATTTT
CASSDRGFDNQPQHF
>TRBJ1-5|few|NA|TRBV3-1
TGTGCCAGCAGCAACCACAATAGCAGTCAGCCCCAGCATTTT
CASSNHNSSQPQHF
>TRBJ2-1|many|NA|TRBV27
TGTGCCAGCAGTTTAGCGGGGTACAATGAGCAGTTCTTC
CASSLAGYNEQFF
>TRBJ2-7|NA|NA|TRBV9
TGTGCCAGCAGCGTAGAGCAGTATACAATGGGGGAGCAGTACTTC
CASSVEQYTMGEQYF
>TRBJ2-5|many|TRBD2|TRBV4-2
TGTGCCAGCAGCCAAGCCGGGACTAGCGGGGGCCAAGAGACCCAGTACTTC
CASSQAGTSGGQETQYF
>TRBJ1-2|many|TRBD1|TRBV5-1
TGCGCCAGCAGCCCGGACAGGGGGCATGGCTACACCTTC
CASSPDRGHGYTF
>TRBJ1-5|NA|NA|TRBV25-1
TGTGCCTGCAGTGAAGCGGTCGGGTTCAATCAGCCCCAGCATTTT
CACSEAVGFNQPQHF
>TRBJ1-1|NA|TRBD1|TRBV20-1
TGCAGTGCCTCGCGGGGAGGGGGCATGAACACTGAAGCTTTCTTT
CSASRGGGMNTEAFF
>TRBJ2-4|many|TRBD2|TRBV4-1
TGCGCCAGCAGCCGAGCGGGAGCTGTAACCAAAAACATTCAGTACTTC
CASSRAGAVTKNIQYF
>TRBJ1-1|NA|NA|TRBV28
TGTGCCAGCAGTTTATCTGATCCTTTTACAGGCCCCTATTCGAACACTGAAGCTTTCTTT
CASSLSDPFTGPYSNTEAFF
>TRBJ2-1|NA|NA|TRBV20-1
TGCAGTGCCCCCGAGGTATTGAGCGGGACATCCTCCCACAATGAGCAGTTCTTC
CSAPEVLSGTSSHNEQFF
>TRBJ1-2|many|NA|TRBV6-5
TGTGCCAGCAGCCCAGGGAACTATGGCTACACCTTC
CASSPGNYGYTF
>TRBJ2-1|NA|NA|TRBV30
TGTGCCTGGAGTCGGGGAGCATACAATGAGCAGTTCTTC
CAWSRGAYNEQFF
>TRBJ1-2|NA|NA|TRBV24-1
TGTGCCACCAGTGATTTCGGCAGCAACTATGGCTACACCTTC
CATSDFGSNYGYTF